This T cell receptor beta chain was obtained from a study of blood T cells in healthy people across ages. The use of a sample-barcoded 5' primer and a J-beta primer mix characterized a second PCR of roughly 6 to 11 cycles. Every single cDNA molecule received a tag from a template-switch adaptor with 12 random nucleotides. Each CDR3 protein is one row after TCRdb ran MiXCR on the 5' RACE reads. The sample holds roughly 700,000 distinct CDR3 sequences, about 34% seen once. Per germline, CDR1 MNHEY and CDR2 SMNVEV (reference sequence). Trimming shortened V by 3 bases and J by 11 bases, and 22 bases separated the two germline ends. This CDR3 is 15 amino acids long. This clonotype has a handful of counts. Isolated PBMCs totaled at least 6 million in each sample.

The sequencing input was blood. This receptor was obtained from a woman at least 80 years old in good health. The chain carries TRBV27 and TRBJ2-5; maybe TRBD2 (6 bases). The CDR3 DNA reads TGTGCCAGCAGTTTGTGGCGGTGGCAGGGAGGAGAGCAGTACTTC. This sequence encodes CASSLWRWQGGEQYF.